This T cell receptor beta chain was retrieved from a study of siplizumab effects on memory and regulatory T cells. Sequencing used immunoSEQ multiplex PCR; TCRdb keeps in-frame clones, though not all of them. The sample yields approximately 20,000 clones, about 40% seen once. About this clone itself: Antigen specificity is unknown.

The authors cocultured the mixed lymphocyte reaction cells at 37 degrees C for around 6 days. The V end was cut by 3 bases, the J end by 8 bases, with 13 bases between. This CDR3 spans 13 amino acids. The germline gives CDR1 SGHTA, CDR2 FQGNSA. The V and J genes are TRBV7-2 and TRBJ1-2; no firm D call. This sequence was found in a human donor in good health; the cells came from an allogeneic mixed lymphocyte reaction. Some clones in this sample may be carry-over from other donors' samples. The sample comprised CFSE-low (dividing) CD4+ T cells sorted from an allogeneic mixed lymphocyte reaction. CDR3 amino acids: CASSFTGLEGYTF. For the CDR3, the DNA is TGTGCCAGCAGCTTCACGGGCCTCGAAGGCTACACCTTC.